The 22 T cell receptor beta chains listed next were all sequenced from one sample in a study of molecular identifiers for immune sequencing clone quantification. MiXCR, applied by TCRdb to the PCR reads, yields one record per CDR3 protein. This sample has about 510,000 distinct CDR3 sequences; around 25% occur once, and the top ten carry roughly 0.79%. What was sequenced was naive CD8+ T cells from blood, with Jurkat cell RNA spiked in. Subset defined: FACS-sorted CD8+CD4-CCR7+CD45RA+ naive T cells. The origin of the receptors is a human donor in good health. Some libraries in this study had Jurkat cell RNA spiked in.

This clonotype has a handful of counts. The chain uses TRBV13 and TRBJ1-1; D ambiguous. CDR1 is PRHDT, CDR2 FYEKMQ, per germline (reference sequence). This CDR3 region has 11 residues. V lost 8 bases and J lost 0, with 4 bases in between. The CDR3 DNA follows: TGTGCCAGCCAGATGAACACTGAAGCTTTCTTT. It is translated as CASQMNTEAFF.

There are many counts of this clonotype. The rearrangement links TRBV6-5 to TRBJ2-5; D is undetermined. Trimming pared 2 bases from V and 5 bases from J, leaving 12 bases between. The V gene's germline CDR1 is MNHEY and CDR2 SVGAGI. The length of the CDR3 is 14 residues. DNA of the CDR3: TGTGCCAGCAGTTACGCGTCAGGTTGGGAGACCCAGTACTTC. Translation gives CASSYASGWETQYF.

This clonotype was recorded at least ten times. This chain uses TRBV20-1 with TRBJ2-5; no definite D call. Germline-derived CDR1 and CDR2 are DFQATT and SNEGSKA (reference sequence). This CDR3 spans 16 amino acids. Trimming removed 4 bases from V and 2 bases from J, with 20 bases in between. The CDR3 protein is CSATPDFQEFQETQYF. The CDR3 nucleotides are TGCAGTGCTACCCCCGACTTTCAAGAATTTCAAGAGACCCAGTACTTC.

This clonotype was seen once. The CDR3 sequence: CAWSVGSGYADTQYF. The CDR3 DNA reads TGTGCCTGGAGTGTCGGTAGCGGGTACGCAGATACGCAGTATTTT. The chain combines TRBV30 with TRBJ2-3, with 7 bases lining up with TRBD2. The germline gives CDR1 GTSNPN, CDR2 SVGIG (reference sequence). The CDR3 contains 15 residues. The V gene end was trimmed by 0 bases and the J gene end by 4 bases; junction bases not matched to a gene: 7.

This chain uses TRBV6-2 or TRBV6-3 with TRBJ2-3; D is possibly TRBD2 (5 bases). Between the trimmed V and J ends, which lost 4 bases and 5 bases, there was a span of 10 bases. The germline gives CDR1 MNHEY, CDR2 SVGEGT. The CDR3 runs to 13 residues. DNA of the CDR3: TGTGCCAGCAGTTCGAGGGAACGAGATACGCAGTATTTT. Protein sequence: CASSSRERDTQYF.

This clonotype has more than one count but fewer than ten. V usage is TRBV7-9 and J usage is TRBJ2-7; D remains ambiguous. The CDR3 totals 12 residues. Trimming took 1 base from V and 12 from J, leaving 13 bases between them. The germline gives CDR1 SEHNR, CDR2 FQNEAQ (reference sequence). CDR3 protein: CASSLGADRVYF. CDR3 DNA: TGTGCCAGCAGCTTAGGGGCCGACCGGGTGTACTTC.

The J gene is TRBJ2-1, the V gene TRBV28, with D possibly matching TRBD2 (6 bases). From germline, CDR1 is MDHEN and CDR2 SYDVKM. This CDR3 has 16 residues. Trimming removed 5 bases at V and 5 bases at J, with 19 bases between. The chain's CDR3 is CASSPQLSGTHNEQFF. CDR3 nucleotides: TGTGCCAGCAGTCCACAACTTTCCGGGACTCACAATGAGCAGTTCTTC.

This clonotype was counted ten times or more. This CDR3 is CASSSSSGGAGEQFF. The CDR3 DNA is TGTGCCAGCAGCTCATCTAGCGGGGGGGCCGGTGAGCAGTTCTTC. V gene TRBV7-8 combines with J gene TRBJ2-1, with 12 bases lining up with TRBD2. This CDR3 has 15 amino acids. From germline, CDR1 is SGHVS and CDR2 FQNEAQ. V dropped 4 bases and J dropped 9; count of bases not matched to a gene: 7.

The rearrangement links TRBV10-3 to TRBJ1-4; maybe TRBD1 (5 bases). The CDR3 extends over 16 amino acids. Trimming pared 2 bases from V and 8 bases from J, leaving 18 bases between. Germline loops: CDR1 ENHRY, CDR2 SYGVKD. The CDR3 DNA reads TGTGCCATCAGTGAGACCGGGACCCCGGATGAGGAAAAACTGTTTTTT. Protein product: CAISETGTPDEEKLFF.

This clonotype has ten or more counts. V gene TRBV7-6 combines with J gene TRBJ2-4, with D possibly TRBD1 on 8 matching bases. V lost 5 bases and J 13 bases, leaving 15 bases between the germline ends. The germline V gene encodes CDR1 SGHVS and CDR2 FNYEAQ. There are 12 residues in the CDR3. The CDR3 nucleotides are TGTGCCAGCAGCGATACAGGGGGGGGGCAGTACTTC. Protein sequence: CASSDTGGGQYF.

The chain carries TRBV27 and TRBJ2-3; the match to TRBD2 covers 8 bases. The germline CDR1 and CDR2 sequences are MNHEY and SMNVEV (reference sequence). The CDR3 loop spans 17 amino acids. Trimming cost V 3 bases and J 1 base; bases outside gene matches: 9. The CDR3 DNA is TGTGCCAGCAGTTTGATACGGGGGGGATGGGGCACAGATACGCAGTATTTT. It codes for CASSLIRGGWGTDTQYF.

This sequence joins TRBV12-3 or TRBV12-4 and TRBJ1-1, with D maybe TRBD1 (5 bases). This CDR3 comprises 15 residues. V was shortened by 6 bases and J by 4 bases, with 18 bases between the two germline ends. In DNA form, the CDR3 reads TGTGCCAGCAGGTTACTCGGTGGGAGGGGCACTGAAGCTTTCTTT. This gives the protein CASRLLGGRGTEAFF.

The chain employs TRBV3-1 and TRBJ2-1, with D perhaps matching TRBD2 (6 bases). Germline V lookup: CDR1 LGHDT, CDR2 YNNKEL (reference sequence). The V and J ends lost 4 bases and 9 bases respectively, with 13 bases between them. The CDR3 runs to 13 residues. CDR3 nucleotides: TGTGCCAGCAGCCTCACTAGCCCCGGTGAGCAGTTCTTC. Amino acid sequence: CASSLTSPGEQFF.

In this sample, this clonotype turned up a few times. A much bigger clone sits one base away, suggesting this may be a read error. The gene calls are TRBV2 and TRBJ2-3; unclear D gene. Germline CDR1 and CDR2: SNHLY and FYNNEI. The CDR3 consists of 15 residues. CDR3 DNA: TGTGCCAGCAGTGAAGACGGCAGCCCCACAGATATGCAGTATTTT. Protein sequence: CASSEDGSPTDMQYF.

CDR3 DNA sequence: TGCGCCAGCAGCCGGGCGGGGGGGCCCTACGAGCAGTACTTC. Residues: CASSRAGGPYEQYF. The rearrangement joins TRBV4-1 to TRBJ2-7; TRBD2 agrees at 9 bases. Germline loops: CDR1 MGHRA, CDR2 YSYEKL. The J segment lost 2 bases and the V segment lost 4 bases, leaving 3 bases of the junction unmatched. The CDR3 runs to 14 residues.

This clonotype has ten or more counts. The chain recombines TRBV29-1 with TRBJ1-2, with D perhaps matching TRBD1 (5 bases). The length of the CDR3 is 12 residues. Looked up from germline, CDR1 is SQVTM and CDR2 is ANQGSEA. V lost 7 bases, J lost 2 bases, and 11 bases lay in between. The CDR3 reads CSDTTANYGYTF. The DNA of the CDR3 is TGCAGCGATACGACAGCAAACTATGGCTACACCTTC.

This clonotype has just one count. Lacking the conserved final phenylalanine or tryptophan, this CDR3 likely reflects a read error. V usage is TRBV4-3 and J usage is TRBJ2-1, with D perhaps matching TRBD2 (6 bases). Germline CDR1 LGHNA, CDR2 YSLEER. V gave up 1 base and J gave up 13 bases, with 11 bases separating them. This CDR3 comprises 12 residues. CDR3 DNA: TGCGCCAGCAGCCAAGGGGTGCGGGGCCAGTTCTCC. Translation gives CASSQGVRGQFS.

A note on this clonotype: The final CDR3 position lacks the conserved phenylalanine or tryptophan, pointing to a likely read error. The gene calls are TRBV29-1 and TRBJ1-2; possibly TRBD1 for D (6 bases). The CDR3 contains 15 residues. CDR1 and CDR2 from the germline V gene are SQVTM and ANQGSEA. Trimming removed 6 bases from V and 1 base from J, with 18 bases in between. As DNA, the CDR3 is TGCAGCGTCGGACAGTCCCCAATCAATAACTATGGCTACACCATC. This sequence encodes CSVGQSPINNYGYTI.

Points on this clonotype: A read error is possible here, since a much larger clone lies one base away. CDR3 amino acids: CASGTAGGNIQYF. The CDR3 DNA reads TGTGCCAGCGGGACAGCCGGCGGAAACATTCAGTACTTC. The chain employs TRBV6-2 or TRBV6-3 and TRBJ2-4, with 7 bases identical to TRBD1. This CDR3 contains 13 residues. Germline V gives CDR1 MNHEY, CDR2 SVGEGT. V lost 8 bases and J lost 6; bases outside the gene matches: 7.

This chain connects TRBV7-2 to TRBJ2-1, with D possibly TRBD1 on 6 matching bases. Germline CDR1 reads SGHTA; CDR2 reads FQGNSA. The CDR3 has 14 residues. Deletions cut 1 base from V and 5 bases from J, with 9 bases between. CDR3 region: CASSLVGGDNEQFF. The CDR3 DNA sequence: TGTGCCAGCAGCTTAGTAGGGGGAGACAATGAGCAGTTCTTC.

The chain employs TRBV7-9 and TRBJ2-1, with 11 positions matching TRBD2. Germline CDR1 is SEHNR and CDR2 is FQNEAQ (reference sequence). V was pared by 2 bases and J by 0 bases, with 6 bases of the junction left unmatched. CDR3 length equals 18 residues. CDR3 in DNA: TGTGCCAGCAGCTTATCGGGACTAGCGGATAACTCCTACAATGAGCAGTTCTTC. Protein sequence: CASSLSGLADNSYNEQFF.

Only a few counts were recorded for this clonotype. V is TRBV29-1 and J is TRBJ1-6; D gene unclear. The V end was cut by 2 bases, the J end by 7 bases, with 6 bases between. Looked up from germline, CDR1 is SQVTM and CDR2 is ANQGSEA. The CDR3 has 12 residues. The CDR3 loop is CSVESQNSPLHF. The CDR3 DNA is TGCAGCGTTGAATCCCAGAATTCACCCCTCCACTTT.